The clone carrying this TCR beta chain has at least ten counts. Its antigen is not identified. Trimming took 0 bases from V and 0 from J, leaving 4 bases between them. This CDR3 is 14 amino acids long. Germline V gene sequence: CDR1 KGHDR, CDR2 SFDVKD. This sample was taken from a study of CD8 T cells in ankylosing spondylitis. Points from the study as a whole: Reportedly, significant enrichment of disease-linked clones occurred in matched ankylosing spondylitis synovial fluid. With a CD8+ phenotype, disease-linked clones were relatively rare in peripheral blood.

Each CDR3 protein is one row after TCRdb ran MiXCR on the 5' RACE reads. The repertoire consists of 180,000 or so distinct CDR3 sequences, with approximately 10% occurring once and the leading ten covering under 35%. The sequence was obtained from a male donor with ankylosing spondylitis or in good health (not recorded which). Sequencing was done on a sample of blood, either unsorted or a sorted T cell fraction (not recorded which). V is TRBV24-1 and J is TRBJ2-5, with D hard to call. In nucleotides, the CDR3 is TGTGCCACCAGTGATTTGGGCAACCAAGAGACCCAGTACTTC. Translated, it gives CATSDLGNQETQYF.